This passage covers 3 T cell receptor beta chains from one sample sequenced in a study of Tregs in tolerant kidney transplant recipients. The method was immunoSEQ multiplex PCR; TCRdb's version includes in-frame clones alone and lacks a portion of them. The sample carries about 15,000 clones, around 80% recorded once. Material: Tregs from blood, obtained before the transplant. These receptors were obtained from a human donor who received a combined kidney and bone marrow transplant.

The chain recombines TRBV18 with TRBJ1-1; D is ambiguous. The germline gives CDR1 KGHSH, CDR2 LQKENI. CDR3 length: 13 residues. V gave up 6 bases and J gave up 5 bases, with 13 bases separating them. As DNA, the CDR3 is TGTGCCAGCTCTTCCCACCGGGAGACTGAAGCTTTCTTT. Protein: CASSSHRETEAFF.

This chain joins TRBV5-6 and TRBJ1-2; 7 positions agree with TRBD1. This CDR3 spans 15 amino acids. In germline, CDR1 is SGHDT, CDR2 YYEEEE. V was pared by 2 bases and J by 3 bases, with 7 bases of the junction left unmatched. For the CDR3, the DNA is TGTGCCAGCAGCTTCCCGACAGGGTTGGACTATGGCTACACCTTC. Translating it yields CASSFPTGLDYGYTF.

The genes are TRBV2 and TRBJ1-5; maybe TRBD1 (6 bases). Trimming shortened V by 5 bases and J by 0 bases, and 8 bases separated the two germline ends. CDR1 and CDR2 (germline): SNHLY, FYNNEI. There are 14 residues in the CDR3. Written as DNA, the CDR3 is TGTGCCAGCAGTATGGACAGTAGCAATCAGCCCCAGCATTTT. Amino acid sequence: CASSMDSSNQPQHF.